This paragraph covers one T cell receptor beta chain sequence. The data belong to a study of cytomegalovirus exposure and HLA in healthy donors. The PCR ran on 60 Vbeta and 13 Jbeta primers. Method: immunoSEQ multiplex PCR; TCRdb's copy keeps in-frame clones and lacks some. The sample has over 110,000 clones, over 65% seen once; the top ten hold 2.5% to 3.5%. The CDR3 has 15 amino acids. Trimming stripped 1 base from V and 3 bases from J, with 11 bases between. Germline V gene data show CDR1 as PRHDT and CDR2 as FYEKMQ (reference sequence). The sequenced sample consisted of PBMCs. This chain uses TRBV13 with TRBJ2-3; D is uncertain. This receptor was obtained from a female donor in good health and CMV-seronegative. The CDR3 region has the DNA TGTGCCAGCAGCTTAGACGCCGGGTTAACAGATACGCAGTATTTT. It specifies CASSLDAGLTDTQYF.